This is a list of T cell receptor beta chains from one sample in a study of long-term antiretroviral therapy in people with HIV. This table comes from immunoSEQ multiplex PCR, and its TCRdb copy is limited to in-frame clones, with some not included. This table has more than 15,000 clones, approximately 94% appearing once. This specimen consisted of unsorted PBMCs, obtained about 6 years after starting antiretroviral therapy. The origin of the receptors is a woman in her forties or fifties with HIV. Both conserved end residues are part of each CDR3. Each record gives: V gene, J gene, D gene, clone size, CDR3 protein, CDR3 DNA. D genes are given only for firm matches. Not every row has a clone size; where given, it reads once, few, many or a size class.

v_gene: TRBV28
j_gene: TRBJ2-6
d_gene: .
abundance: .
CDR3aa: CASFRASSGANVLTF
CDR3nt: TGTGCCTCTTTCCGTGCCAGCTCTGGGGCCAACGTCCTGACTTTC

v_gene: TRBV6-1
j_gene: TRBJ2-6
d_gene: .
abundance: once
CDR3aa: CASRGSLLGANVLTF
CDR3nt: TGTGCCAGCAGGGGGTCCCTTCTGGGGGCCAACGTCCTGACTTTC

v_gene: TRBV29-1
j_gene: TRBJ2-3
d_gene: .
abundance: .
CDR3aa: CSVVGSPDTQYF
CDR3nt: TGCAGCGTTGTTGGCAGTCCGGATACGCAGTATTTT

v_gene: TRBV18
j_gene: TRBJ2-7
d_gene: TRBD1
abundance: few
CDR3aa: CASSRGQGEEQYF
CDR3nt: TGTGCCAGCTCTCGCGGACAGGGGGAAGAGCAGTACTTC

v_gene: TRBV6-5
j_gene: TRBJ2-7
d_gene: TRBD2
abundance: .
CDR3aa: CASSYSSSGLSYEQYF
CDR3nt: TGTGCCAGCAGTTACTCTTCTAGCGGACTGTCCTACGAGCAGTACTTC

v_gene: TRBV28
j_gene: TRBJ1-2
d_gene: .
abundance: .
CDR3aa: CASTRPDRGYGYTF
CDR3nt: TGTGCCAGCACCCGACCGGACAGAGGCTATGGCTACACCTTC

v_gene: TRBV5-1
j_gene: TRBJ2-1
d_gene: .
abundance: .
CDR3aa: CASSLVSGYNEQFF
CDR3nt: TGCGCCAGCAGCTTGGTGTCAGGGTACAATGAGCAGTTCTTC

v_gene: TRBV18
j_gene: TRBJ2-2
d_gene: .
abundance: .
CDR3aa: CASSHAMTVNTGELFF
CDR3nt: TGTGCCAGCTCACACGCGATGACAGTGAACACCGGGGAGCTGTTTTTT

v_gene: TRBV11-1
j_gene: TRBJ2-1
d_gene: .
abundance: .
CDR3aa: CASSLQDTWGSYNEQFF
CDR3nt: TGTGCCAGCAGCTTACAAGACACGTGGGGATCCTACAATGAGCAGTTCTTC

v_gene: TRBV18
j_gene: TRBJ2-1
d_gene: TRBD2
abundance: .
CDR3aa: CASSWTSGSYNEQFF
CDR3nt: TGTGCCAGCTCGTGGACTAGCGGCTCCTACAATGAGCAGTTCTTC

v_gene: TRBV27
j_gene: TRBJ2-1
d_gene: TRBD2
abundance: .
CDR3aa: CASSFLAGNYNEQFF
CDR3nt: TGTGCCAGCAGTTTTCTAGCGGGGAACTACAATGAGCAGTTCTTC

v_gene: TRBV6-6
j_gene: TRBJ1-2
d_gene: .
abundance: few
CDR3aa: CASSYTRTDYGYTF
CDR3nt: TGTGCCAGCAGTTACACACGGACAGACTATGGCTACACCTTC

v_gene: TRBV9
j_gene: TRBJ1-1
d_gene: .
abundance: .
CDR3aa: CASSPSPYTEAFF
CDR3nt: TGTGCCAGCAGCCCCAGCCCGTACACTGAAGCTTTCTTT

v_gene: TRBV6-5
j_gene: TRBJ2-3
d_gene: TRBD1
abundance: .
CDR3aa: CASSYRGTDTQYF
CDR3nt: TGTGCCAGCAGCTACAGGGGTACAGATACGCAGTATTTT

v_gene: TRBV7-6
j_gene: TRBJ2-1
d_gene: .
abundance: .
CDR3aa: CASSLDLGWTEQFF
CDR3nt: TGTGCCAGCAGCTTAGATCTGGGGTGGACTGAGCAGTTCTTC

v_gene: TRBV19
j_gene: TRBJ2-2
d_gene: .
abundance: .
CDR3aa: CASSAREVRRGELFF
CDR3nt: TGTGCCAGTAGTGCTAGAGAGGTGCGTCGCGGGGAGCTGTTTTTT

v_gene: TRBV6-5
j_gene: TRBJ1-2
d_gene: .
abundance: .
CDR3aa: CASRGSTTHYGYTF
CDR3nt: TGTGCCAGCAGGGGATCGACTACGCACTATGGCTACACCTTC

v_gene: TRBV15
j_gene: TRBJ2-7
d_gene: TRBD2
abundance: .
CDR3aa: CATSRDSSSGQYEQYF
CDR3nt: TGTGCCACCAGCAGAGATTCGTCTAGCGGGCAGTACGAGCAGTACTTC

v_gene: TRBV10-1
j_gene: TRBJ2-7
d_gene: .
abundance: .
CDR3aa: CASSEEVGTSYEQYF
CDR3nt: TGCGCCAGCAGTGAGGAGGTAGGTACGTCTTACGAGCAGTACTTC

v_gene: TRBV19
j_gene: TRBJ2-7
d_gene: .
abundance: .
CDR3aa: CASTGTPDEQYF
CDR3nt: TGTGCCAGTACCGGCACCCCAGACGAGCAGTACTTC

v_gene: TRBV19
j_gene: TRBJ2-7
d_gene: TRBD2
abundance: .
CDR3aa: CASSIGAGLEAYEQYF
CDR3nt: TGTGCCAGTAGTATAGGGGCGGGACTAGAGGCTTACGAGCAGTACTTC

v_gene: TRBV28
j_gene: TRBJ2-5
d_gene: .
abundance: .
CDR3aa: CASRVSGTQTQYF
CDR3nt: TGTGCCAGCAGGGTTAGCGGTACTCAGACCCAGTACTTC

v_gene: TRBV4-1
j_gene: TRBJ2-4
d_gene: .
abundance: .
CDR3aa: CASSQDGASGAKNIQYF
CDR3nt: TGCGCCAGCAGCCAAGATGGGGCTTCGGGGGCTAAAAACATTCAGTACTTC

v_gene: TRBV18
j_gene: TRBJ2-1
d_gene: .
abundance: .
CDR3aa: CASSQPGEQFF
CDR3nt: TGTGCCAGCTCTCAGCCAGGTGAGCAGTTCTTC

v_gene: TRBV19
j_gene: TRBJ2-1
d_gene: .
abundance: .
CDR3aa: CASSIPGDNEQFF
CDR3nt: TGTGCCAGTAGTATCCCCGGGGACAATGAGCAGTTCTTC

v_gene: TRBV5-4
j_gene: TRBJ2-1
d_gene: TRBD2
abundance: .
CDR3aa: CASSVGTSGRTYNEQFF
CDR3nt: TGTGCCAGCAGCGTGGGGACTAGCGGGAGGACTTACAATGAGCAGTTCTTC

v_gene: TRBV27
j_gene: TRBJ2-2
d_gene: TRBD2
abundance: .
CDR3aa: CASSFTGGHTGELFF
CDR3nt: TGTGCCAGCAGTTTTACGGGAGGACACACCGGGGAGCTGTTTTTT

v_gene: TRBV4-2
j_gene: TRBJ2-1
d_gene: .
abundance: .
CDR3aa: CASSQSGLDYNEQFF
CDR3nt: TGTGCCAGCAGCCAATCGGGGCTGGATTACAATGAGCAGTTCTTC